This T cell receptor (beta chain) was captured by sequencing in a study of blood T cell repertoires in COVID-19 (dated by TCRdb to the early 2020s). With regard to the full study: Collaborator samples came from the United States, Italy and Spain and covered acute and convalescent phases of COVID-19. The prospective study material was composed of cDNA or gDNA derived from T cells, B-cell-depleted T cells, or PBMCs. Subjects who had been exposed to COVID-19, were actively infected with it, or had recovered from it provided the deeply sampled blood TCRbeta repertoires that made up the dataset. The repertoires were released in a freely available public database meant as a resource for research on the immune response to SARS-CoV-2. The samples were drawn from the first 160 participants of the ongoing ImmuneRACE study and from 1,200 or so subjects provided by 6 global collaborators. Sample metadata almost always included a de-identified subject ID, COVID-19 status, age in years and sex. Where available, HLA class I and class II types were obtained from metadata supplied by the sample provider rather than from assay-based typing.

General conclusions and limits of the study: The amount of clinical and demographic metadata varied by source and participant and was provided uncurated.

TCRbeta CDR3 regions were amplified from genomic DNA using the immunoSEQ Assay, a bias-controlled multiplex PCR. Turning to the authors' computational methods: Nucleated cell counts per sample were estimated from amplification of reference gene primers within the assay. Sequence reads were collapsed and filtered to measure the absolute abundance of every unique TCRbeta CDR3 rearrangement. Productive Simpson clonality was computed per sample as the square root of Simpson's diversity index over productive rearrangements. The table was pulled from immuneACCESS by TCRdb, which kept in-frame rearrangements only. Such tables lose some clones; where checked, under half of the loss comes from unresolved V genes, and the rest has no known cause. V, J and clone size are taken as reported in that table, and D and trimming were inferred from the DNA itself. The sample yields a few hundred thousand clones; approximately 83% were counted once. 1.5% to 2% of the sample rests with the top ten.

As encoded in the germline V gene, CDR1 is SGHTA while CDR2 is FQGNSA. The CDR3 contains 16 residues, cysteine and phenylalanine counted. Only the CDR3 DNA is retained, 48 bases long and in frame from the first base. Germline trimming: 1 base from V, 11 bases from J; junction bases outside gene matches: 13. Enrolling through a virtual design, the prospective study's participants ranged in age from roughly 18 to 100 years and lived across around 25 United States geographic areas. To assign participants to cohorts, the prospective study relied on clinical history that participants themselves reported in a screening survey and a study questionnaire. Recovered participants in ImmuneRACE Cohort 3 were defined as having two consecutive negative NP/OP PCR tests, clearance from a healthcare professional, or resolution of symptoms. In the prospective study, mobile phlebotomists collected whole blood, serum and a nasopharyngeal or oropharyngeal swab from each participant. Prospective study participants could optionally give additional blood draws and questionnaires over an approximately 2-month period. Before DNA extraction, prospective study blood samples were shipped either frozen or at room temperature.

As for this clone: What antigen it recognizes has not been identified. It has no much larger one-base neighbor in the sample; base qualities were not kept.

Sequenced material: PBMCs or T cells enriched from blood (not recorded which). The rearranged segments are TRBV7-2 and TRBJ2-1; TRBD2 agrees with 8 junctional bases. The sequence derives from a woman between 45 and 65 years old who had recovered from COVID-19. The DNA sequence reads TGTGCCAGCAGCTTAGTAGCGAGACTAGCGCACAACAAGCAGTTCTTC. This encodes CASSLVARLAHNKQFF. This CDR3, with the reference TRBV7-2 and TRBJ2-1 proteins standing in past its ends, gives the full variable domain GAGVSQSPSNKVTEKGKDVELRCDPISGHTALYWYRQSLGQGLEFLIYFQGNSAPDKSGLPSDRFSAERTGGSVSTLTIQRTQQEDSAVYLCASSLVARLAHNKQFFGPGTRLTVL.